The 6 T cell receptor beta chains in this list originate from one sample, sequenced in a study of T cell responses to AZD1222 COVID-19 vaccine. The table came from immunoSEQ multiplex PCR; TCRdb's copy has only in-frame clones and leaves some out. The repertoire includes 83,000 or so clones, about 83% of them detected once, and roughly 9.4% sits in the top ten. Sequences were derived from peripheral blood, sampled on day 0 of AZD1222 vaccination. Receptors were obtained from an adult in good health.

V and J are TRBV2 and TRBJ1-2; D ambiguous. Germline CDR1 and CDR2: SNHLY and FYNNEI. V gave up 9 bases and J gave up 8 bases, with 16 bases separating them. The CDR3 loop spans 12 amino acids. In nucleotides, the CDR3 is TGTGCCAGTCAATGGCATCTTCGGGGCTACACCTTC. Residues: CASQWHLRGYTF.

The genes are TRBV24-1 and TRBJ2-3; D is undetermined. The CDR3 spans 13 residues. The V end was cut by 1 base, the J end by 2 bases, with 3 bases between. Germline V lookup: CDR1 KGHDR, CDR2 SFDVKD. The CDR3 region is CATSDFVTDTQYF. DNA for the CDR3: TGTGCCACCAGTGATTTTGTCACAGATACGCAGTATTTT.

DNA for the CDR3: TGCAGCGTCTTGTTGGCAGGGGCAGGAAACACCATATATTTT. Its protein is CSVLLAGAGNTIYF. The rearrangement joins TRBV29-1 to TRBJ1-3; tentative D call: TRBD1 (6 bases). Per the germline V gene, CDR1 is SQVTM and CDR2 is ANQGSEA. CDR3 length: 14 amino acids. V was pared by 6 bases and J by 4 bases, with 16 bases between.

The chain is built from TRBV27 and TRBJ1-2, with D perhaps TRBD1 (6 bases). CDR1 MNHEY and CDR2 SMNVEV come from the germline V gene (reference sequence). Trimming cost V 8 bases and J 1 base, with 11 bases left between them. The CDR3 has 13 residues. DNA of the CDR3: TGTGCCAGCGGAGACAGGTTTAACTATGGCTACACCTTC. Translation: CASGDRFNYGYTF.

V gene TRBV9 combines with J gene TRBJ1-1, with unresolved D. This CDR3 is 13 amino acids long. The V gene's germline CDR1 is SGDLS and CDR2 YYNGEE. V was pared by 0 bases and J by 7 bases, with 10 bases between. In DNA, the CDR3 is TGTGCCAGCAGCGTAGATGGGGTTGATGAAGCTTTCTTT. Translated: CASSVDGVDEAFF.

This chain uses TRBV5-4 with TRBJ1-2, with D possibly TRBD1 on 6 matching bases. The germline V and J ends were trimmed by 2 bases and 8 bases, with 13 bases remaining between them. The germline CDR1 and CDR2 sequences are SGHNT and YYREEE (reference sequence). The length of the CDR3 is 13 residues. CDR3 DNA: TGTGCCAGCAGCTTCGGGGGCGGTGAGGGCTACACCTTC. Protein sequence: CASSFGGGEGYTF.